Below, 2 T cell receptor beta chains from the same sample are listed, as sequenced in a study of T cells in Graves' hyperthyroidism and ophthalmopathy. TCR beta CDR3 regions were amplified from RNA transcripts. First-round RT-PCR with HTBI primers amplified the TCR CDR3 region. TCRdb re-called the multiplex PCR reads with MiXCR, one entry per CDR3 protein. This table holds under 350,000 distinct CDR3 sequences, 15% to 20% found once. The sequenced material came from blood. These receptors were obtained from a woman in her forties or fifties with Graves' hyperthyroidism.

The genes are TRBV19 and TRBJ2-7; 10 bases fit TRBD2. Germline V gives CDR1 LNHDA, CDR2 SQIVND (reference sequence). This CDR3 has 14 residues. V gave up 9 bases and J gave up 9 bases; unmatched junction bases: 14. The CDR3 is CASSGLAGGRGQYF. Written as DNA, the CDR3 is TGTGCCAGCTCGGGCTTAGCGGGAGGAAGGGGGCAGTACTTC.

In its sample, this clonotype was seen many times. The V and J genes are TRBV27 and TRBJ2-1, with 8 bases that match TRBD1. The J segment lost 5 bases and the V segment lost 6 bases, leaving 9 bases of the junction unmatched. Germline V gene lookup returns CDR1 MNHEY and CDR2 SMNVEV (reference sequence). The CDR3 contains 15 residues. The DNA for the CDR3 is TGTGCCAGCAGCGCCTCCAGGGGGCGCGACAATGAGCAGTTCTTC. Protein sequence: CASSASRGRDNEQFF.